Included here is one TCR beta chain sequence, with context. The antigen this receptor binds is unknown. Per-base quality was not reported, and no clone a single base away is much larger than it. This specimen belongs to a study of T cell changes during pregnancy in multiple sclerosis (dated by TCRdb to the late 2010s). Describing the broader study: The study looked at changes in the T cell repertoire across pregnancy in women with multiple sclerosis.

Receptors were amplified or captured by the immunoSEQ multiplex PCR assay. In TCRdb, the immuneACCESS table is reduced to in-frame sequences with V and J assigned. These tables do not hold every clone; where another copy was compared, an unresolved V gene accounts for under half, and the others remain unexplained. Present in this sample are approximately 90,000 clones, more than 85% of which were seen just once. About 2.5% of the sample is in the top ten clones. This receptor was obtained from a female donor with multiple sclerosis, enrolled in a pregnancy study. The specimen was peripheral blood, collected in the first trimester of pregnancy.

The nucleotide sequence is TGTGCCAGCCAGGACAGCGGGAGTGACAATGAGCAGTTCTTC. This is translated as CASQDSGSDNEQFF. This chain joins TRBV27 to TRBJ2-1; the junction holds 8 bases that match TRBD2. V and J are trimmed by 8 bases and 5 bases, and the gene matches miss 8 bases of the junction. The germline V gene (reference sequence) supplies CDR1 MNHEY and CDR2 SMNVEV. The CDR3 sequence holds 14 residues, the cysteine and phenylalanine included. Kept here is only the CDR3 DNA, which spans 42 bases and is read in frame from base 1.